This T cell receptor (beta chain) came from a study of a mutant IDH1 vaccine in newly diagnosed glioma. As for the study in general: Patients received vaccination from 4-6 weeks after radiotherapy alone, or with temozolomide cycles. The therapy given earlier, which was standard therapy, consisted of radiotherapy, temozolomide, or both, and most of the patients received both.

Time point of the sample: week 47, end of study. The investigators gave 300 ug of mutant IDH1 20-mer peptide in each vaccine dose, together with topical imiquimod. Patients had eight vaccinations, in weeks 1, 3, 5, 7, 11, 15, 19 and 23. The study enrolled donors with new WHO grade 3 or 4 IDH1-mutant, ATRX-lost astrocytomas. Data came from immunoSEQ multiplex PCR; TCRdb stores just in-frame clones and leaves some out. The sample contains approximately 84,000 clones, more than 80% of which appear only once. A remark on this clone: Antigen specificity is unknown.

Looked up from germline, CDR1 is SNHLY and CDR2 is FYNNEI. The trim removed 8 bases at V and 0 bases at J, leaving 7 bases unmatched. This CDR3 comprises 15 residues. This specimen consisted of PBMCs, obtained from a glioma patient whose treatment included an IDH1 peptide vaccine. V is TRBV2 and J is TRBJ2-3; TRBD2 agrees at 8 bases. The origin of this receptor is a man aged 40-49 years with glioma. The CDR3 sequence: CASPLTSASTDTQYF. Written as DNA, the CDR3 is TGTGCCAGCCCTTTGACTAGCGCCAGCACAGATACGCAGTATTTT.